Included here is one TCR beta chain sequence, with context. Only in-frame clones appear in the TCRdb table, and some are missing; sequencing was by immunoSEQ multiplex PCR. The data show about 200,000 clones, approximately 85% seen once. The source of the sample is a study of blood T cell repertoires in COVID-19. V shed 3 bases and J 0 bases; nucleotides not matched to a gene: 4. Germline V gives CDR1 SGHDN, CDR2 FVKESK. The CDR3 extends over 15 amino acids. Material for sequencing was peripheral blood. The TCR was taken from a woman aged 70-85 years with COVID-19, enrolled during active disease. The chain carries TRBV14 and TRBJ2-7, with 8 bases matching TRBD1. CDR3 region: CASSQGQASSYEQYF. In nucleotides, the CDR3 is TGTGCCAGCAGCCAGGGACAGGCAAGCTCCTACGAGCAGTACTTC.